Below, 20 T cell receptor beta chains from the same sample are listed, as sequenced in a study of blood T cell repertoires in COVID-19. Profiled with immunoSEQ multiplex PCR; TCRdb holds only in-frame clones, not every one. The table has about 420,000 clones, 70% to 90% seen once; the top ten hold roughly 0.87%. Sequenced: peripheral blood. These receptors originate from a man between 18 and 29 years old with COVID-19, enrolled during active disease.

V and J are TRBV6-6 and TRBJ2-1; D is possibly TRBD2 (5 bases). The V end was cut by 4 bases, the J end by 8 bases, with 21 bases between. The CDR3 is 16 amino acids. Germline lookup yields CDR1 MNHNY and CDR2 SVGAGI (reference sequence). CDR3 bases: TGTGCCAGCAGTTCTTCCGGGGAACTTTACTGGGATGAGCAGTTCTTC. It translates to CASSSSGELYWDEQFF.

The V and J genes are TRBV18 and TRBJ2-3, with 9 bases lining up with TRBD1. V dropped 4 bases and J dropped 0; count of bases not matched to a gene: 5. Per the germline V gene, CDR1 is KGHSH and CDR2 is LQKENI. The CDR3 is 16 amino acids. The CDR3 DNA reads TGTGCCAGCTCACTGGGACAGGGAGCAAGCACAGATACGCAGTATTTT. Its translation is CASSLGQGASTDTQYF.

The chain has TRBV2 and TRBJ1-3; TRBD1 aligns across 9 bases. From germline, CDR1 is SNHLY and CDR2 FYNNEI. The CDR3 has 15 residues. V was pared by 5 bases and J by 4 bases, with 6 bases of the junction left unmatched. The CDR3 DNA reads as TGTGCCAGCAGTTGGGACAGGGCGAAAGGAAACACCATATATTTT. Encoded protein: CASSWDRAKGNTIYF.

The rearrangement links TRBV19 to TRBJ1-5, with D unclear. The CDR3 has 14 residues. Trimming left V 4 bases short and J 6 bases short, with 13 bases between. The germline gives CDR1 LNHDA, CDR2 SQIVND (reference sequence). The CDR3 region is CASSTPSLSQPQHF. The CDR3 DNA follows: TGTGCCAGTAGTACCCCCAGTTTATCTCAGCCCCAGCATTTT. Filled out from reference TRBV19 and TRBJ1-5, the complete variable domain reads DGGITQSPKYLFRKEGQNVTLSCEQNLNHDAMYWYRQDPGQGLRLIYYSQIVNDFQKGDIAEGYSVSREKKESFPLTVTSAQKNPTAFYLCASSTPSLSQPQHFGDGTRLSIL.

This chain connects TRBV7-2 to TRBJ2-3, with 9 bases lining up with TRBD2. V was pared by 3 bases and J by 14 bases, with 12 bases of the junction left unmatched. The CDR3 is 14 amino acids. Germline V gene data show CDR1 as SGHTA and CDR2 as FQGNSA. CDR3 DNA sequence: TGTGCCAGCAGCTTGAGACTAGCGGAGCCCCTGGGGTATTTT. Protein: CASSLRLAEPLGYF.

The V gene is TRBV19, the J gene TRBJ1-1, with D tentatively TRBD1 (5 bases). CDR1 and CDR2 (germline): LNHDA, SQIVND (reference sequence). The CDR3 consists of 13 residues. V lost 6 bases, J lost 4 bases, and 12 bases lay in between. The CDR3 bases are TGTGCCAGTAGATATGGGGCTGGCACTGAAGCTTTCTTT. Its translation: CASRYGAGTEAFF.

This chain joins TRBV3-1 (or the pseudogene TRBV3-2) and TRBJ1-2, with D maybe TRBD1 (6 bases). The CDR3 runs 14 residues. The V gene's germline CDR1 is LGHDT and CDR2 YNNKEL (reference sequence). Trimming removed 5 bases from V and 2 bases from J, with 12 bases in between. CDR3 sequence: CASSKQGPNYGYTF. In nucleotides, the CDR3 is TGTGCCAGCAGCAAACAGGGCCCCAACTATGGCTACACCTTC.

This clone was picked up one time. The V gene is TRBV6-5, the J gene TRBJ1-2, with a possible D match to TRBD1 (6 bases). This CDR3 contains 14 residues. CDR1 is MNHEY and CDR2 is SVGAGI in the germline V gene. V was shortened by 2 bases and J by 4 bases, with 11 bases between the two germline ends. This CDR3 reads CASSYEGGIYGYTF. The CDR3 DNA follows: TGTGCCAGCAGTTACGAGGGGGGGATCTATGGCTACACCTTC.

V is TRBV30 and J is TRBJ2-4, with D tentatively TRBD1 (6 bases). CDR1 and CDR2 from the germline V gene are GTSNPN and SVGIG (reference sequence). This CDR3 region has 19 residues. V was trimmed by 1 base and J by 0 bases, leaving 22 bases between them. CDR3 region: CAWSEARSGQRLAKNIQYF. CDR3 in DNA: TGTGCCTGGAGTGAAGCCCGATCGGGACAAAGACTAGCCAAAAACATTCAGTACTTC.

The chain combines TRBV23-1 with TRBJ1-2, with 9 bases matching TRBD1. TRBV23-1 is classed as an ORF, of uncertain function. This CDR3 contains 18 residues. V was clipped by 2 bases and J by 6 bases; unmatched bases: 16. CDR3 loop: CASSQPPGQGSWSDGYTF. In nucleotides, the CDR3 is TGCGCCAGCAGTCAACCTCCGGGACAGGGAAGTTGGAGTGATGGCTACACCTTC.

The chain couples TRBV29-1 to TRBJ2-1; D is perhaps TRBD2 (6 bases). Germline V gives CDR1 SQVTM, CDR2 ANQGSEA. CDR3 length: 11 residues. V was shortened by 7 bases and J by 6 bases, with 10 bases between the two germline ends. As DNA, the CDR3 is TGCAGCGCCCACGGGGGCAATGAGCAGTTCTTC. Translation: CSAHGGNEQFF.

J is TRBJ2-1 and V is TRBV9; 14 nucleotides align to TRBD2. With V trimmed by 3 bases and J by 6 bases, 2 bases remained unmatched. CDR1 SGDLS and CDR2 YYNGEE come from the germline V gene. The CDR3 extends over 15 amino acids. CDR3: CASSAGLAGGNEQFF. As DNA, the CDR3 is TGTGCCAGCAGCGCCGGACTAGCGGGGGGCAATGAGCAGTTCTTC.

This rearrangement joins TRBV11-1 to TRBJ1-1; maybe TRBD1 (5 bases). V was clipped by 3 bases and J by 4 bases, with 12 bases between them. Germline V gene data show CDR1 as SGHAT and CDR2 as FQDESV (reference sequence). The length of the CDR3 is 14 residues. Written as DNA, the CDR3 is TGTGCCAGCAGCTTGCAGGGTATGCGCACTGAAGCTTTCTTT. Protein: CASSLQGMRTEAFF.

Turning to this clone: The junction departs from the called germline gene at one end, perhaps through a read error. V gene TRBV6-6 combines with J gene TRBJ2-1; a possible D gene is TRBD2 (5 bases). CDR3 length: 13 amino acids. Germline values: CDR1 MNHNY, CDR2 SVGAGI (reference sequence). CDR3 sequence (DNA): TGTGCCAGCAGCTACTACGCGGGCAATGAGCAGTTCTTC. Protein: CASSYYAGNEQFF.

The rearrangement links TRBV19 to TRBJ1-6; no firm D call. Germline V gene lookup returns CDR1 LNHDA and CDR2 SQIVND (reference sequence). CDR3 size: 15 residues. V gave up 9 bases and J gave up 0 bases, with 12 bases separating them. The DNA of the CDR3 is TGTGCCAGCCGCCGGAGTAGCTCCTATAATTCACCCCTCCACTTT. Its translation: CASRRSSSYNSPLHF.

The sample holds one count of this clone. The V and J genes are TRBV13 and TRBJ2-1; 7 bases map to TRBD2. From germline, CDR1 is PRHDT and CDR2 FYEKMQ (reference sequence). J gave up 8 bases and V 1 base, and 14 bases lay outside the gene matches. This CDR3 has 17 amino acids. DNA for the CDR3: TGTGCCAGCAGCTTAGCCCCTAGCGGATTCGCTCCCGATGAGCAGTTCTTC. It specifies CASSLAPSGFAPDEQFF.

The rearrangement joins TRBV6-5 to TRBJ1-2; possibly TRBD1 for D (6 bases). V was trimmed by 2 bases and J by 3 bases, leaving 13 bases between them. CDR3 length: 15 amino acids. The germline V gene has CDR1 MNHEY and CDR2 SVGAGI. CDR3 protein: CASSYSHQGYYGYTF. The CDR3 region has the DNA TGTGCCAGCAGTTACAGCCATCAGGGGTACTATGGCTACACCTTC.

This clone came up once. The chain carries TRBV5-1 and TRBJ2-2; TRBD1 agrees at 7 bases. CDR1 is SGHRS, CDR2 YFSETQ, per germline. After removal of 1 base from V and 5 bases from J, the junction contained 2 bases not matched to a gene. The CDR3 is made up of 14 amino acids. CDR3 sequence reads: CASSLTGVTGELFF. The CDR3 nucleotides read TGCGCCAGCAGCTTGACAGGGGTTACCGGGGAGCTGTTTTTT.

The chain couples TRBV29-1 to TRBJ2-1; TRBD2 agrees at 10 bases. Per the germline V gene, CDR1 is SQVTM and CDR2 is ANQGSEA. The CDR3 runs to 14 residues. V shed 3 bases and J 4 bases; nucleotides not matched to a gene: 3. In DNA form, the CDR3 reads TGCAGCGTTGATACTAGCGGGGCTTACAATGAGCAGTTCTTC. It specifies CSVDTSGAYNEQFF.

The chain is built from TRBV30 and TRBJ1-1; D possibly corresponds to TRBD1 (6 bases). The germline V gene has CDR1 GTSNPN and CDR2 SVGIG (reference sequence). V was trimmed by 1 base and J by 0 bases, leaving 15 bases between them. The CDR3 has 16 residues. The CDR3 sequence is CAWSDLQGHMNTEAFF. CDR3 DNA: TGTGCCTGGAGTGATTTACAGGGTCATATGAACACTGAAGCTTTCTTT.